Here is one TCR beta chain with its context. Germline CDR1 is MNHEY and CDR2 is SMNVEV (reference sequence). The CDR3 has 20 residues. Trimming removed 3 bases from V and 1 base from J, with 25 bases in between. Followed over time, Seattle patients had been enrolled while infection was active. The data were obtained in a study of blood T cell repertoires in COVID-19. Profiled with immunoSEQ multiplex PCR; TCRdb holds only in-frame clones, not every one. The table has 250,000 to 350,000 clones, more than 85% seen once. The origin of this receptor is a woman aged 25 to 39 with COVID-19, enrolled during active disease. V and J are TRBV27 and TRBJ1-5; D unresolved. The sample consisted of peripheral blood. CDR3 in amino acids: CASSLRRSGPKEMSNQPQHF. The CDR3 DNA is TGTGCCAGCAGTTTGAGGCGCAGCGGCCCGAAGGAAATGAGCAATCAGCCCCAGCATTTT.